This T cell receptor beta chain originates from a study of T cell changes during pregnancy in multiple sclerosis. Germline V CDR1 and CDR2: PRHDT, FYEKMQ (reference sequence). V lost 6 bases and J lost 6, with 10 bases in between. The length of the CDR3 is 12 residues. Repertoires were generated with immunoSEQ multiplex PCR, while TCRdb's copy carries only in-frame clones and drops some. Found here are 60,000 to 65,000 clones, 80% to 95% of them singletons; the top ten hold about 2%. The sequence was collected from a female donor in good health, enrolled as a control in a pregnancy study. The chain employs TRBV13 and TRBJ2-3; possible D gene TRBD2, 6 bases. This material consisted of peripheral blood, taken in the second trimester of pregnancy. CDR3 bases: TGTGCCAGCAGTCGTCGGGGGGATACGCAGTATTTT. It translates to CASSRRGDTQYF.